This entry features one TCR beta chain sequence. As the sequencing template, cDNA was produced by extracting RNA and reverse transcribing it. The table came from immunoSEQ multiplex PCR; TCRdb's copy has only in-frame clones and leaves some out. The sample shows 150,000 to 200,000 clones, around 50% of them seen only once. Treatment here: oral pan-JAK inhibitor, 5-10 mg twice daily. This entry comes from a study of CD8+ T cells in alopecia areata. Looked up from germline, CDR1 is LGHNT and CDR2 is FRNRAP. V lost 1 base, J lost 1 base, and 2 bases lay in between. CDR3 size: 12 residues. This material consisted of CD8+ T cells sorted from blood, taken at week 24, from a patient treated with tofacitinib. The chain couples TRBV12-5 to TRBJ2-7; no clear D. This TCR derives from a human donor with alopecia areata. The CDR3 sequence is CASGLGSYEQYF. CDR3 coding DNA: TGTGCTAGTGGTTTGGGGTCCTACGAGCAGTACTTC.